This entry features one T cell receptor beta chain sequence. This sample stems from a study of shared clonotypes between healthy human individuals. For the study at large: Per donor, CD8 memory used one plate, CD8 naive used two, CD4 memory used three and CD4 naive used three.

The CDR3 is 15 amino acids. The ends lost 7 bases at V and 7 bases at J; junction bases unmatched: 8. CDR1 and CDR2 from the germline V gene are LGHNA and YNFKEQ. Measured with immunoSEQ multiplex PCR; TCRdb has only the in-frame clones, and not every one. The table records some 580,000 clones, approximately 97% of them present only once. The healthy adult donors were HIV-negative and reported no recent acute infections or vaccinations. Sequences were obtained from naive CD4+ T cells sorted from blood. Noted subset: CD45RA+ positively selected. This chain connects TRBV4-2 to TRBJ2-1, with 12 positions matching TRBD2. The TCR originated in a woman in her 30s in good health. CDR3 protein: CASNRGLAGRNEQFF. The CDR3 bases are TGTGCCAGCAACCGGGGACTAGCGGGTCGGAATGAGCAGTTCTTC.